One and the same sample provided the 4 T cell receptor beta chains below, sequenced in a study of vaccination and CD4 T cells after COVID-19. Their recognized antigens are unknown. At the Johns Hopkins FTIC core, DNA taken from cultured CD4+ T cells was sequenced by way of the Oncomine TCR Beta short-read assay. MiXCR, run by TCRdb on the PCR reads, gives a single entry per CDR3 protein. The table shows over 20,000 distinct CDR3 sequences, with around 39% occurring only once. The treatment denotes: approximately 11-day PBMC culture with coronavirus spike peptide pools or control peptides (ViraFEST assay). The sample in question was CD4+ T cells from blood, cultured in vitro, obtained before SARS-CoV-2 vaccination. The receptor source for this set is a human donor who received a COVID-19 vaccine.

This CDR3 reads CASSFEGYNSPLHF. The CDR3 DNA reads TGTGCCAGCAGCTTCGAGGGATATAATTCACCCCTCCACTTT. V and J are TRBV5-4 and TRBJ1-6, with D hard to call. The length of the CDR3 is 14 residues. The ends were cut back, 2 bases at V and 4 bases at J, with 7 bases in the middle. Germline V gives CDR1 SGHNT, CDR2 YYREEE (reference sequence).

CDR3 sequence (DNA): TGTGCCAGTAGTATAGCCAACCGGGACAGCGTCCGGACTCTTGGTCAGCCCCAGCATTTT. Translation: CASSIANRDSVRTLGQPQHF. This rearrangement joins TRBV19 to TRBJ1-5; the match to TRBD1 covers 7 bases. Germline CDR1 reads LNHDA; CDR2 reads SQIVND (reference sequence). The CDR3 contains 20 residues. The V and J ends lost 1 base and 6 bases, in that order; junction bases with no gene match: 21.

This chain joins TRBV2 and TRBJ2-3; TRBD2 agrees at 11 bases. The CDR3 has 16 amino acids. Per germline, CDR1 SNHLY and CDR2 FYNNEI. V gave up 6 bases and J gave up 2 bases; unmatched junction bases: 7. CDR3 DNA sequence: TGTGCCAGCAGGCGGACTAGCGGGTTGTACACAGATACGCAGTATTTT. Its protein is CASRRTSGLYTDTQYF.

The gene calls are TRBV2 and TRBJ1-1; D remains unclear. CDR1 is SNHLY, CDR2 FYNNEI, per germline. V lost 9 bases and J 1 base, leaving 12 bases between the germline ends. The CDR3 contains 13 residues. The CDR3 here is CASNREGNTEAFF. The CDR3 nucleotides read TGTGCCAGTAATCGGGAAGGGAACACTGAAGCTTTCTTT.